This T cell receptor (beta chain) comes out of a study of cytomegalovirus exposure and HLA in healthy donors. Findings of the study overall: In a later analysis, V- and J-gene trimming of beta chains associated with a DCLRE1C missense variant, replicated independently. 87-base-pair reads could not separate some V segments, including TRBV6-2 and TRBV6-3. The classifier reportedly diagnosed cytomegalovirus status with high specificity and sensitivity. Later analysis identified several of the most significant clusters that appeared linked to common viral pathogens.

This clone has more than one count but fewer than ten. The antigen is not known. The PCR had 60 Vbeta and 13 Jbeta primers. Using immunoSEQ multiplex PCR, the repertoire was profiled, and TCRdb retains in-frame clones only, with some absent. The repertoire has 150,000 or so clones, 65% to 85% of them found once; the top ten carry about 2.7%. The CDR3 extends over 17 amino acids. The V gene end was trimmed by 4 bases and the J gene end by 6 bases; junction bases not matched to a gene: 9. Per germline, CDR1 SGHRS and CDR2 YFSETQ. Sequenced material: PBMCs. The rearrangement uses TRBV5-1 and TRBJ2-4, with 14 positions matching TRBD2. This TCR came from a man between 18 and 29 years old in good health and CMV-seronegative. CDR3 in amino acids: CASSPSTSGGAGNIQYF. The CDR3 nucleotides are TGCGCCAGCAGCCCGTCGACTAGCGGGGGGGCTGGAAACATTCAGTACTTC.